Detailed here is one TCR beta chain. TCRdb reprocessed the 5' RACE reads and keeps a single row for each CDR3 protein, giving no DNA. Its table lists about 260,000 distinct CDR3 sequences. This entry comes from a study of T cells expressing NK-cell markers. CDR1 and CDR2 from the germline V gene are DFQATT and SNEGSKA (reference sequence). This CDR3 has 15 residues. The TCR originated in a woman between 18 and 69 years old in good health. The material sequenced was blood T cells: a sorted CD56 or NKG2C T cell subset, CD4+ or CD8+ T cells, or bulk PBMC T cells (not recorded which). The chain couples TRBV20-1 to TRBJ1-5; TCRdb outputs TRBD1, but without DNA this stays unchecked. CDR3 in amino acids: CSARVGGVSNQPQHF.